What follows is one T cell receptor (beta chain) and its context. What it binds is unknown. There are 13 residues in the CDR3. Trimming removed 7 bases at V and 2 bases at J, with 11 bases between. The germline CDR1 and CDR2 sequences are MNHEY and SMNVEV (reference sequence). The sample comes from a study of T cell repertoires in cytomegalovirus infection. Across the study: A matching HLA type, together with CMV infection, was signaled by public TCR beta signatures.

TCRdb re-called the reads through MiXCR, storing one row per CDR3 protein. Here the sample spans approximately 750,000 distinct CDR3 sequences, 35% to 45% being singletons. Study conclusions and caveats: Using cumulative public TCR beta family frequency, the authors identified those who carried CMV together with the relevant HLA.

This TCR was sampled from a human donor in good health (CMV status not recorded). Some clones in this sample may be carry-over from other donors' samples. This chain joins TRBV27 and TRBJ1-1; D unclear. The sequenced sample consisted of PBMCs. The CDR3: CASTPGSNTEAFF. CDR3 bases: TGTGCCAGCACCCCGGGGTCTAACACTGAAGCTTTCTTT.